This T cell receptor beta chain was sequenced for a study of PD-1 blockade in classical Hodgkin lymphoma. Study overall: Administration of nivolumab to patients was at 3 mg/kg intravenously every 2 weeks.

In the case of this clone: Its specificity is unknown.

Using immunoSEQ multiplex PCR, the repertoire was profiled, and TCRdb retains in-frame clones only, with some absent. The data show around 50,000 clones, 90% seen once. Study results and caveats: At baseline, newly diagnosed patients reportedly showed less TCR diversity than healthy donors. Whoever responded completely had baseline diversity much like that seen in newly diagnosed patients.

In germline, CDR1 is MDHEN, CDR2 SYDVKM. V was shortened by 6 bases and J by 5 bases, with 20 bases between the two germline ends. There are 15 residues in the CDR3. Specified time point: cycle 4 day 1 (C4D1), after more than five weeks of nivolumab. Every single patient, without exception, relapsed after autologous stem cell transplantation, and brentuximab vedotin exposure varied. This chain uses TRBV28 with TRBJ2-7, with D possibly matching TRBD1 (6 bases). The sequence was collected from a human donor with classical Hodgkin lymphoma. The sample was peripheral blood mononuclear cells (PBMCs), taken before the fourth cycle of nivolumab. The CDR3 DNA sequence: TGTGCCAGCAGCTCAGAACAATTGGGGGCCCACGAGCAGTACTTC. It yields the protein CASSSEQLGAHEQYF.